The 13 T cell receptor beta chains reported below all come from one sample, sequenced in a study of T-cell reconstitution after alpha-beta-depleted transplantation in children (dated by TCRdb to about 2016). Libraries were prepared through PCR. Sequenced using an Illumina HiSeq 2500. To normalize quantification of the TCRbeta repertoire, the TCR libraries were built with molecular barcoding that relied on unique molecular identifiers. TCRdb ran its own pipeline on the public reads, namely fastp trimming at Q25 and MiXCR clone calling, and kept in-frame beta chains. Entries that share a CDR3 protein sequence are merged under the most common genes and DNA. The sample table lists some 350,000 distinct CDR3 sequences, under 13% of them with a count of one. 2.4% of the sample is taken by the ten largest. The input for sequencing was PBMCs from the stem cell graft donor, taken from the stem cell graft. The source is a human donor who donated a stem cell graft to a child with acute lymphoblastic leukemia.

This clonotype was picked up a small number of times. The chain combines TRBV7-2 with TRBJ2-4; TRBD2 is a possible D gene (6 bases). With 8 bases removed from V and 5 bases from J, the gap between germline ends came to 19 bases. Germline CDR1 is SGHTA and CDR2 is FQGNSA. This CDR3 spans 15 amino acids. The CDR3 region is CASGHGGLRENIQYF. The CDR3 coding sequence is TGTGCCAGCGGACACGGGGGATTGAGAGAAAACATTCAGTACTTC.

This clonotype has at least ten counts. The J gene is TRBJ1-1, the V gene TRBV4-2, with TRBD1 as a possible D gene (5 bases). V lost 4 bases and J 8 bases, leaving 8 bases between the germline ends. Germline V gene lookup returns CDR1 LGHNA and CDR2 YNFKEQ. This CDR3 has 11 residues. The CDR3, as DNA: TGTGCCAGCAGCCTACGGACAGAAGCTTTCTTT. Its protein product is CASSLRTEAFF.

This clonotype was detected ten times or more. The genes are TRBV3-1 and TRBJ2-1; 9 nucleotides agree with TRBD2. Germline V gene sequence: CDR1 LGHDT, CDR2 YNNKEL (reference sequence). The CDR3 extends over 18 amino acids. The ends lost 4 bases at V and 2 bases at J; junction bases unmatched: 12. This chain's CDR3 is CASSPPGLGGRAYNEQFF. DNA of the CDR3: TGTGCCAGCAGCCCACCTGGACTGGGCGGGAGGGCCTACAATGAGCAGTTCTTC.

The V call is TRBV4-1, the J call TRBJ2-6; D uncertain. The V end lost 0 bases, the J end lost 0 bases, and 6 bases lay between the germline ends. The germline V gene encodes CDR1 MGHRA and CDR2 YSYEKL. The CDR3 length is 16 residues. CDR3 nucleotide sequence: TGCGCCAGCAGCCAAGAGGAATACTCTGGGGCCAACGTCCTGACTTTC. This encodes CASSQEEYSGANVLTF.

This clonotype was recorded a few times. This chain links TRBV10-1 with TRBJ2-1; TRBD1 is a possible D gene (5 bases). CDR3 length: 16 amino acids. Trimming removed 2 bases from V and 9 bases from J, with 20 bases in between. Germline CDR1 WNHNN, CDR2 SYGVQD (reference sequence). CDR3 loop: CASSEAPLDPQGEQFF. The CDR3 nucleotides are TGCGCCAGCAGTGAGGCCCCCCTGGACCCCCAGGGTGAGCAGTTCTTC.

This clonotype was counted only a few times. DNA for the CDR3: TGTGCCAGCAGCTTCCCGGGAGGCAAAAACATTCAGTACTTC. Encoded protein: CASSFPGGKNIQYF. The chain couples TRBV7-9 to TRBJ2-4; 7 bases fit TRBD2. V lost 3 bases, J lost 3 bases, and 2 bases stayed unmatched. Germline CDR1 is SEHNR and CDR2 is FQNEAQ (reference sequence). The CDR3 is 14 residues long.

In its sample, this clonotype was seen a few times. The chain combines TRBV4-2 with TRBJ1-2; D gene uncertain. V shed 4 bases and J shed 10 bases, with 13 bases lying between them. Germline loops: CDR1 LGHNA, CDR2 YNFKEQ. This CDR3 has 12 residues. Here the CDR3 DNA reads TGTGCCAGCAGCCCGGGATCCGGCCTCTACACCTTC. Residues: CASSPGSGLYTF.

The rearrangement uses TRBV11-1 and TRBJ2-7, with TRBD1 identical over 9 bases. The germline CDR1 and CDR2 sequences are SGHAT and FQDESV (reference sequence). Germline trimming cut 5 bases from V and 3 bases from J; bases unmatched to any gene: 11. The CDR3 spans 16 residues. In DNA form, the CDR3 reads TGTGCCAGCAGCCCTACCACAGGGGGCTATCACTACGAGCAGTACTTC. This translates into CASSPTTGGYHYEQYF.

This sequence joins TRBV2 and TRBJ2-3; maybe TRBD1 (7 bases). V was cut by 3 bases and J by 8 bases, with 21 bases left in between. This CDR3 is 16 amino acids long. CDR1 SNHLY and CDR2 FYNNEI come from the germline V gene. As DNA, the CDR3 is TGTGCCAGCAGTGAGTTTCGGGCGGGACAGTCAAGTACGCAGTATTTT. Residues: CASSEFRAGQSSTQYF.

The chain recombines TRBV9 with TRBJ2-4, with TRBD2 identical over 15 bases. The trim removed 4 bases at V and 6 bases at J, leaving 2 bases unmatched. Germline-derived CDR1 and CDR2 are SGDLS and YYNGEE. The CDR3 has 15 amino acids. The CDR3 DNA follows: TGTGCCAGCAGCACGGGACTAGCGGGAGGAAACATTCAGTACTTC. This translates into CASSTGLAGGNIQYF. Together with reference TRBV9 and TRBJ2-4, the CDR3 gives the full variable domain: DSGVTQTPKHLITATGQRVTLRCSPRSGDLSVYWYQQSLDQGLQFLIQYYNGEERAKGNILERFSAQQFPDLHSELNLSSLELGDSALYFCASSTGLAGGNIQYFGAGTRLSVL.

The rearrangement uses TRBV12-3 or TRBV12-4 and TRBJ1-2, with D perhaps matching TRBD1 (6 bases). The CDR3 has 13 residues. V gave up 6 bases and J gave up 9 bases, with 17 bases separating them. CDR3 in DNA: TGTGCCAGCAGAGAACGGACAGTCCGACGCTACACCTTC. This gives the protein CASRERTVRRYTF.

This clonotype was picked up a small number of times. The chain links TRBV7-2 to TRBJ2-7, with TRBD1 identical over 9 bases. This CDR3 has 14 residues. V lost 5 bases, J lost 10 bases, and 12 bases stayed unmatched. The V gene's germline CDR1 is SGHTA and CDR2 FQGNSA. CDR3 amino acids: CASSQVDRGTDQYF. Written as DNA, the CDR3 is TGTGCCAGCAGCCAAGTGGACAGGGGTACTGATCAGTACTTC.

J is TRBJ2-3 and V is TRBV5-1; D unresolved. Germline V gene data show CDR1 as SGHRS and CDR2 as YFSETQ. CDR3 length: 16 residues. Trimming left V 0 bases short and J 0 bases short, with 11 bases between. The CDR3 region is CASSLDGGTSTDTQYF. Here the CDR3 DNA reads TGCGCCAGCAGCTTGGACGGCGGAACTAGCACAGATACGCAGTATTTT.